The 3 T cell receptor beta chains listed next were all sequenced from one sample in a study of cytomegalovirus exposure and HLA in healthy donors. Sequencing used immunoSEQ multiplex PCR; TCRdb keeps in-frame clones, though not all of them. The sample comprises about 200,000 clones, around 86% of which are singletons, and about 2% rests with the top ten. The specimen sequenced was PBMCs. The source of these receptors is a woman younger than 35 in good health and CMV-seropositive.

V usage is TRBV27 and J usage is TRBJ2-1; 12 nucleotides align to TRBD2. The V gene's germline CDR1 is MNHEY and CDR2 SMNVEV (reference sequence). The junction had 17 bases not matched to a gene; V was cut back by 5 bases and J by 0 bases. The CDR3 consists of 21 residues. CDR3: CASSHLYRLAGGSGSYNEQFF. The CDR3, as DNA: TGTGCCAGCAGTCATTTATATAGGCTAGCGGGAGGGTCTGGCTCCTACAATGAGCAGTTCTTC.

The chain is built from TRBV5-1 and TRBJ2-1; TRBD2 might be the D (5 bases). The length of the CDR3 is 13 residues. Trimming cost V 1 base and J 6 bases, with 8 bases left between them. Germline V CDR1 and CDR2: SGHRS, YFSETQ. Here the CDR3 reads CASSLRRVNEQFF. The CDR3 coding sequence is TGCGCCAGCAGCTTGAGGCGGGTCAATGAGCAGTTCTTC.

The chain carries TRBV28 and TRBJ2-7, with D perhaps matching TRBD1 (6 bases). V gave up 3 bases and J gave up 4 bases, with 16 bases separating them. The germline V gene encodes CDR1 MDHEN and CDR2 SYDVKM. This CDR3 spans 15 amino acids. This CDR3 is CASSLVRRGLYEQYF. The CDR3 nucleotides are TGTGCCAGCAGTTTGGTTCGCAGGGGTCTATACGAGCAGTACTTC.